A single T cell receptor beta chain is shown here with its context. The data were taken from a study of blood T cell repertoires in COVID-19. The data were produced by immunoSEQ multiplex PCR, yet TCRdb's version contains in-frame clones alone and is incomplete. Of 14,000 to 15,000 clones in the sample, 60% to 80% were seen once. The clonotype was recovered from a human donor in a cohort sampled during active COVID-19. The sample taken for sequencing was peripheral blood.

CDR3 nucleotides: TGTGCCAGCAGCGCTACAGGGAACTATGGCTACACCTTC. This sequence encodes CASSATGNYGYTF. This chain links TRBV2 with TRBJ1-2; a weak D match, TRBD1 (6 bases). CDR1 is SNHLY, CDR2 FYNNEI, per germline. The germline V and J ends were trimmed by 6 bases and 2 bases, with 10 bases remaining between them. This CDR3 contains 13 residues.